Described below is a single T cell receptor beta chain sequence and its context. The V gene end was trimmed by 3 bases and the J gene end by 7 bases; junction bases not matched to a gene: 6. In germline, CDR1 is MNHEY, CDR2 SVGAGI. CDR3 length equals 15 residues. This sample is drawn from a study of Tregs in tolerant kidney transplant recipients. The table came from immunoSEQ multiplex PCR; TCRdb's copy has only in-frame clones and leaves some out. Of under 80,000 clones listed, 70% to 90% were seen once; the top ten hold around 2.3%. The sequence was collected from a human donor who received a combined kidney and bone marrow transplant. The specimen was Tregs from blood, collected before the transplant. The chain recombines TRBV6-5 with TRBJ2-1, with 10 nucleotides matching TRBD2. The CDR3 nucleotides are TGTGCCAGCAGTTATTCGGGACTAGCGTTGAATGAGCAGTTCTTC. Its translation: CASSYSGLALNEQFF.